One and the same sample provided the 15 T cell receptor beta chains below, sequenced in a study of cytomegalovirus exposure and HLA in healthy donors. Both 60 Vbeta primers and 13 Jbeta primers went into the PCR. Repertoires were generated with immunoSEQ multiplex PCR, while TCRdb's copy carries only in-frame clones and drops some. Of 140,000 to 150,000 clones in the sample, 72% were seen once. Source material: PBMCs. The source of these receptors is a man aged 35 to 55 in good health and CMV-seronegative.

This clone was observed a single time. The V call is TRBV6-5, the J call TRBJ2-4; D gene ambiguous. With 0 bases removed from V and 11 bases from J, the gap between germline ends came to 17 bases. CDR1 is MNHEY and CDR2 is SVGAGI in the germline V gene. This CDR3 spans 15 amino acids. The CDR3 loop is CASSYSRGRSGVQYF. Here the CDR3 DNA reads TGTGCCAGCAGTTACTCGAGAGGCAGATCCGGCGTTCAGTACTTC.

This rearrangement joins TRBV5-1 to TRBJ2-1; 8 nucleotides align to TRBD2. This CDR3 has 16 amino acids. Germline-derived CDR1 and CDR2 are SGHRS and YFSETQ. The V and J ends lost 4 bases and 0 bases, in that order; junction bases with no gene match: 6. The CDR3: CASSRSGGVSYNEQFF. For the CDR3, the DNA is TGCGCCAGCAGCCGCAGCGGGGGAGTCTCCTACAATGAGCAGTTCTTC.

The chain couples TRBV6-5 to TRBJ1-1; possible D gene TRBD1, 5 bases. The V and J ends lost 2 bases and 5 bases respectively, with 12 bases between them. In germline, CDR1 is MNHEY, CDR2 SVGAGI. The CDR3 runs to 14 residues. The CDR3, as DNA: TGTGCCAGCAGTTACGTGGGGCGCGGTACTGAAGCTTTCTTT. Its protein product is CASSYVGRGTEAFF.

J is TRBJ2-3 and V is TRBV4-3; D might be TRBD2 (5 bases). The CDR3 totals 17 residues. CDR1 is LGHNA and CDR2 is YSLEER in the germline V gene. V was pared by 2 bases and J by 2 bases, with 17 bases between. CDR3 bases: TGCGCCAGCAGCCAAAATTTAGGGAGCGTCCACACAGATACGCAGTATTTT. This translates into CASSQNLGSVHTDTQYF.

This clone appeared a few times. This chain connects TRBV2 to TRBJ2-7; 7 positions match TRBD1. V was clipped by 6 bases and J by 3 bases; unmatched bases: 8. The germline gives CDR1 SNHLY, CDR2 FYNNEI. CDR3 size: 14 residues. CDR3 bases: TGTGCCAGCAGGGAATGGGACAGAGGCTACGAGCAGTACTTC. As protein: CASREWDRGYEQYF.

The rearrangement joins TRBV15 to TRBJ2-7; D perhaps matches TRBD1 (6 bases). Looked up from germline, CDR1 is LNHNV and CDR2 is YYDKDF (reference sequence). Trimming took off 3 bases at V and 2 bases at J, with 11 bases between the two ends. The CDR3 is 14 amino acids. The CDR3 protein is CATSSRGITYEQYF. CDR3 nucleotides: TGTGCCACCAGCAGCAGGGGAATCACCTACGAGCAGTACTTC.

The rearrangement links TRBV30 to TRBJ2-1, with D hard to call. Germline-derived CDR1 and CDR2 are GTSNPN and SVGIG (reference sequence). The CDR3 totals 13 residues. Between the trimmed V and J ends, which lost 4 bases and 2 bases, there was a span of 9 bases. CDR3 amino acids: CAWTTGAYNEQFF. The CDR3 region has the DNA TGTGCCTGGACCACGGGTGCCTACAATGAGCAGTTCTTC. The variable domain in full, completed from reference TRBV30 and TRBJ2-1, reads SQTIHQWPATLVQPVGSPLSLECTVEGTSNPNLYWYRQAAGRGLQLLFYSVGIGQISSEVPQNLSASRPQDRQFILSSKKLLLSDSGFYLCAWTTGAYNEQFFGPGTRLTVL.

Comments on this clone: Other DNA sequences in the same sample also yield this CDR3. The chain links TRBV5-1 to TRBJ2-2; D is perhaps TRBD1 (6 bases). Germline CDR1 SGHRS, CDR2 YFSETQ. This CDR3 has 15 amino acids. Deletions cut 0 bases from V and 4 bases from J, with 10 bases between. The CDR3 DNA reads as TGCGCCAGCAGCTTGGACAGGGTAGGCACCGGGGAGCTGTTTTTT. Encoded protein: CASSLDRVGTGELFF.

This CDR3 is CASSEALSNEQFF. The CDR3 DNA reads TGTGCCAGCAGTGAAGCTCTGTCCAATGAGCAGTTCTTC. The J gene is TRBJ2-1, the V gene TRBV6-1; D not resolved. Trimming shortened V by 0 bases and J by 6 bases, and 6 bases separated the two germline ends. Per the germline V gene, CDR1 is MNHNS and CDR2 is SASEGT. The CDR3 extends over 13 amino acids.

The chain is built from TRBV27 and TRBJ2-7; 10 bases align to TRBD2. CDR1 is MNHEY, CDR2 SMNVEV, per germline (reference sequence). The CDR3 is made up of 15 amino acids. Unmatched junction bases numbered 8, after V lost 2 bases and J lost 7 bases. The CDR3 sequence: CASSLRAGGPGEQYF. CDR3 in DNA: TGTGCCAGCAGTTTAAGAGCGGGAGGGCCGGGGGAGCAGTACTTC.

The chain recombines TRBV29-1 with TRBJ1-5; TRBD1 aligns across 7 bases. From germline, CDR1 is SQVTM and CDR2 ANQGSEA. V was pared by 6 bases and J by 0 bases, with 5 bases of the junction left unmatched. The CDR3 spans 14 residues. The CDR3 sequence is CSVGTDTSNQPQHF. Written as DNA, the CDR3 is TGCAGCGTGGGGACAGACACTAGCAATCAGCCCCAGCATTTT.

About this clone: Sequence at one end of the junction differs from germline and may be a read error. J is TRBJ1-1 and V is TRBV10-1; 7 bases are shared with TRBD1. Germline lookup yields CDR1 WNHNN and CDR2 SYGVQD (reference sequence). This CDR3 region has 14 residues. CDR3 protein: CASSELGTGTVLNF. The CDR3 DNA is TGCGCCAGCAGTGAGCTGGGAACCGGGACAGTACTGAACTTT.

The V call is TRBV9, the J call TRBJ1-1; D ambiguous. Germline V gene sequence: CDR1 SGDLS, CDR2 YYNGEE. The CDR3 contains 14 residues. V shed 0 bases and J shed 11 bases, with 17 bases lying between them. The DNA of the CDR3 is TGTGCCAGCAGCGTAGGTCCGACCAAGGAGGTGGCTTTCTTT. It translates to CASSVGPTKEVAFF.

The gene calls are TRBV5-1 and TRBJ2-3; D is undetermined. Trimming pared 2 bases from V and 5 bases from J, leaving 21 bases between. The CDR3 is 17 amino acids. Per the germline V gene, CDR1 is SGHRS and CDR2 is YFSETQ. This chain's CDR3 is CASSFPGPLPSLDTQYF. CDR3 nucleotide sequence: TGCGCCAGCAGCTTTCCAGGCCCTCTCCCTTCTCTAGATACGCAGTATTTT. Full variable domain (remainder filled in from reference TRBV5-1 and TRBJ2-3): KAGVTQTPRYLIKTRGQQVTLSCSPISGHRSVSWYQQTPGQGLQFLFEYFSETQRNKGNFPGRFSGRQFSNSRSEMNVSTLELGDSALYLCASSFPGPLPSLDTQYFGPGTRLTVL.

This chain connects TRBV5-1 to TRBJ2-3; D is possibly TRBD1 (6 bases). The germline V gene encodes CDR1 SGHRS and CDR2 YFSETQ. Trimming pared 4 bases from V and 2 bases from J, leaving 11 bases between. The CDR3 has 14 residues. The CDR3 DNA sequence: TGCGCCAGCAGCCTCTGGACAGACACAGATACGCAGTATTTT. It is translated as CASSLWTDTDTQYF.